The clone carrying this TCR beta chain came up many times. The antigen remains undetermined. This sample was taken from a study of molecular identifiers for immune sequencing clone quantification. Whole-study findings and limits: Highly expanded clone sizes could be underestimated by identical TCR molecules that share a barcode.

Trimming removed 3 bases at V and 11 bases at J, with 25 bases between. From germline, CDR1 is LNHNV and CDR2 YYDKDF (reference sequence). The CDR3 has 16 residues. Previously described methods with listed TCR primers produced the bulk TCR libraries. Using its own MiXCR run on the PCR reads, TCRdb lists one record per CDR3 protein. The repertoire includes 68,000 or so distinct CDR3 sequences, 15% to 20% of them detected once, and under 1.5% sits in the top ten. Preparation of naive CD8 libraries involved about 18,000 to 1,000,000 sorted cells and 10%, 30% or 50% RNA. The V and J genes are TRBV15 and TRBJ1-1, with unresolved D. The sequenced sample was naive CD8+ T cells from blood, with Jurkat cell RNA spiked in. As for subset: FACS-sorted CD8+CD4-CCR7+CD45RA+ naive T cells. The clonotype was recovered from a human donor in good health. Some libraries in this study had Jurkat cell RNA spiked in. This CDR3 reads CATSRPVGRGEKEAFF. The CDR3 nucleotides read TGTGCCACCAGCAGGCCGGTTGGGCGGGGAGAGAAGGAGGCTTTCTTT.